This T cell receptor (beta chain) emerged from a study of cytomegalovirus exposure and HLA in healthy donors. About the study: Among the 300 to 500 genotyped donors, 65% to 85% were placed in the Caucasian-associated ancestry cluster. Points from the study as a whole: V segments that were indistinguishable, TRBV6-2 and TRBV6-3 among them, were omitted from analysis.

The PCR ran on 60 Vbeta and 13 Jbeta primers. Sequenced by immunoSEQ multiplex PCR; TCRdb stores in-frame clones only, minus some. The data show about 140,000 clones, with roughly two thirds seen just once and 1% to 1.5% held by the top ten. Regarding donors, all were healthy bone marrow donors. V shed 4 bases and J shed 8 bases, with 18 bases lying between them. Germline CDR1 and CDR2: SGDLS and YYNGEE. The CDR3 is made up of 14 amino acids. As for this clone: The antigen is unknown.

The rearrangement links TRBV9 to TRBJ1-2, with D unresolved. This clonotype was obtained from a woman in her 40s in good health and CMV-seronegative. The sequenced sample consisted of PBMCs. The CDR3 protein is CASSSRPVAAGYTF. The CDR3 nucleotides read TGTGCCAGCAGCTCCCGGCCGGTGGCGGCGGGCTACACCTTC.